This T cell receptor beta chain is from a study of cytomegalovirus exposure and HLA in healthy donors. Study-level findings and limits: The likely explanation for a cluster of highly shared sequence variants was sequencing artifact.

Germline CDR1 and CDR2: LNHDA and SQIVND (reference sequence). V dropped 2 bases and J dropped 4 bases, with 11 bases sitting between them. The CDR3 totals 14 residues. The study ran its PCR with 60 Vbeta and 13 Jbeta primers. Profiled with immunoSEQ multiplex PCR; TCRdb holds only in-frame clones, not every one. The sample holds around 94,000 clones; 81% are singletons and the top ten take 10% to 13%. In the case of this clone: The antigen is undetermined.

Sequencing was performed on PBMCs. V usage is TRBV19 and J usage is TRBJ1-1, with D possibly TRBD1 on 6 matching bases. This TCR came from a human donor in good health. CDR3 bases: TGTGCCAGTAGTATACAGGGGATGGCCACTGAAGCTTTCTTT. Its protein is CASSIQGMATEAFF.